This T cell receptor (beta chain) is drawn from a study of cytomegalovirus exposure and HLA in healthy donors. Points from the study as a whole: Reportedly, cytomegalovirus status was diagnosed with high sensitivity and specificity. Specificity for CMV antigens was confirmed in vitro for a few of the CMV-associated chains.

PCR involved 60 Vbeta and 13 Jbeta primers. Sequencing was performed with immunoSEQ multiplex PCR; in TCRdb, only in-frame clones are kept and a portion is missing. Of some 110,000 clones in the sample, approximately 69% were seen once. The CDR3 is 14 residues long. The V gene end was trimmed by 2 bases and the J gene end by 6 bases; junction bases not matched to a gene: 4. Germline assignment: CDR1 LGHNT and CDR2 FRNRAP. Regarding this clone: Its antigen remains unknown.

Sample: PBMCs. V usage is TRBV12-5 and J usage is TRBJ1-1; 9 positions agree with TRBD1. The sequence derives from a woman between 45 and 60 years old in good health and CMV-seropositive. CDR3 region: CASGLRDRASEAFF. CDR3 in DNA: TGTGCTAGTGGTTTGAGGGACAGGGCCTCTGAAGCTTTCTTT.